These T cell receptor beta chains were read from a single sample in a study of beta chain features in type 1 diabetes. Generated by immunoSEQ multiplex PCR, the TCRdb table keeps only in-frame clones and is missing some. The repertoire includes roughly 70,000 clones, more than 45% of them detected once, and around 0.7% sits in the top ten. The sequenced sample consisted of central memory CD4+ T cells from blood. Receptor source: a man aged 25-45 years with type 1 diabetes. The CDR3 runs from the conserved cysteine through the conserved F or W. D genes are given only for firm matches. A clone size is listed for some rows: how often the clone was seen (once, few, many), or a class if it is expanded.

len: 12
j_gene: TRBJ2-3
d_gene: NA
abundance: NA
v_gene: TRBV2
CDR3aa: CASREEGDTQYF
CDR3nt: TGTGCCAGCAGGGAGGAGGGGGATACGCAGTATTTT

len: 14
j_gene: TRBJ1-6
d_gene: NA
abundance: NA
v_gene: TRBV30
CDR3aa: CASQFGRGNSPLHF
CDR3nt: TGTGCCTCCCAATTCGGCAGAGGCAATTCACCCCTCCACTTT

len: 15
j_gene: TRBJ2-1
d_gene: TRBD1
abundance: NA
v_gene: TRBV5-8
CDR3aa: CASSLGPGVGDRGFF
CDR3nt: TGTGCCAGCAGCTTGGGTCCCGGAGTGGGGGACAGGGGTTTCTTC

len: 15
j_gene: TRBJ1-2
d_gene: NA
abundance: few
v_gene: TRBV19
CDR3aa: CASSIPRGVPHYYTF
CDR3nt: TGTGCCAGTAGTATCCCTCGGGGGGTCCCGCACTACTACACCTTC

len: 14
j_gene: TRBJ2-1
d_gene: NA
abundance: NA
v_gene: TRBV18
CDR3aa: CASSPVGNYNEQFF
CDR3nt: TGTGCCAGCTCACCAGTCGGTAACTACAATGAGCAGTTCTTC

len: 14
j_gene: TRBJ2-7
d_gene: NA
abundance: NA
v_gene: TRBV5-1
CDR3aa: CASSSPLDSFEQYF
CDR3nt: TGCGCCAGCAGCTCACCTTTAGACTCCTTCGAGCAGTACTTC

len: 14
j_gene: TRBJ2-7
d_gene: NA
abundance: NA
v_gene: TRBV4-1
CDR3aa: CASSPDTRGGEQYF
CDR3nt: TGCGCCAGCAGCCCGGATACAAGAGGGGGCGAGCAGTACTTC

len: 14
j_gene: TRBJ1-5
d_gene: NA
abundance: NA
v_gene: TRBV19
CDR3aa: CASSNEAYNQPQHF
CDR3nt: TGTGCCAGTAGCAACGAGGCGTACAATCAGCCCCAGCATTTT

len: 13
j_gene: TRBJ2-7
d_gene: NA
abundance: NA
v_gene: TRBV10-1
CDR3aa: CASSEVLANEQYF
CDR3nt: TGCGCCAGCAGTGAAGTTCTAGCTAACGAGCAGTACTTC

len: 15
j_gene: TRBJ1-2
d_gene: NA
abundance: NA
v_gene: TRBV5-1
CDR3aa: CASSLDGRGVNGYTF
CDR3nt: TGCGCCAGCAGCTTGGATGGTCGGGGGGTCAATGGCTACACCTTC

len: 14
j_gene: TRBJ1-5
d_gene: NA
abundance: few
v_gene: TRBV7-9
CDR3aa: CASSLGRGDQPQHF
CDR3nt: TGTGCCAGCAGCTTAGGCAGGGGAGATCAGCCCCAGCATTTT

len: 15
j_gene: TRBJ2-1
d_gene: NA
abundance: NA
v_gene: TRBV14
CDR3aa: CASSQAGAGYNEQFF
CDR3nt: TGTGCCAGCAGCCAAGCGGGAGCGGGCTACAATGAGCAGTTCTTC

len: 14
j_gene: TRBJ1-1
d_gene: TRBD1
abundance: few
v_gene: TRBV2
CDR3aa: CASEPGQVNTEAFF
CDR3nt: TGTGCCAGCGAGCCTGGACAGGTGAACACTGAAGCTTTCTTT

len: 13
j_gene: TRBJ2-1
d_gene: NA
abundance: few
v_gene: TRBV7-2
CDR3aa: CASSLGTANEQFF
CDR3nt: TGTGCCAGCAGCTTAGGGACAGCAAATGAGCAGTTCTTC

len: 15
j_gene: TRBJ2-2
d_gene: TRBD1
abundance: few
v_gene: TRBV5-1
CDR3aa: CASRPQGAGGGELFF
CDR3nt: TGCGCCAGCAGGCCACAGGGGGCTGGAGGCGGGGAGCTGTTTTTT

len: 18
j_gene: TRBJ2-2
d_gene: NA
abundance: NA
v_gene: TRBV12-5
CDR3aa: CASGLVGAAQRDTGELFF
CDR3nt: TGTGCTAGTGGTTTGGTGGGGGCCGCACAGCGAGACACCGGGGAGCTGTTTTTT

len: 16
j_gene: TRBJ2-1
d_gene: TRBD1
abundance: NA
v_gene: TRBV5-1
CDR3aa: CASNYRTGSSYNEQFF
CDR3nt: TGCGCCAGCAACTATCGGACAGGGAGCTCCTACAATGAGCAGTTCTTC